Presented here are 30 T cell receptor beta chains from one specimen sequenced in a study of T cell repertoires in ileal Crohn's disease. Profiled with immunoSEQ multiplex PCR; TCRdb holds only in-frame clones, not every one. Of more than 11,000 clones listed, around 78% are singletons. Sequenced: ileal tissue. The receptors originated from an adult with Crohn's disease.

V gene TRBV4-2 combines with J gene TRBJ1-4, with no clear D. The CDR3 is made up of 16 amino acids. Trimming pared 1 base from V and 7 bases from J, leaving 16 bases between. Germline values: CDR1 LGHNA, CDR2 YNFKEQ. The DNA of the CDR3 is TGTGCCAGCAGCCAAGGCCAGGCCTCGGGGATTGAAAAACTGTTTTTT. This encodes CASSQGQASGIEKLFF.

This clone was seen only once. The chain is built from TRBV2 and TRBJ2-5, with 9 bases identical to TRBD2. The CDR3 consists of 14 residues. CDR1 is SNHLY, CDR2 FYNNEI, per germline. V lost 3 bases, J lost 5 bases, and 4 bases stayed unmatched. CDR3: CASSDTSGSETQYF. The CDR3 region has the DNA TGTGCCAGCAGTGACACTAGCGGGTCTGAGACCCAGTACTTC.

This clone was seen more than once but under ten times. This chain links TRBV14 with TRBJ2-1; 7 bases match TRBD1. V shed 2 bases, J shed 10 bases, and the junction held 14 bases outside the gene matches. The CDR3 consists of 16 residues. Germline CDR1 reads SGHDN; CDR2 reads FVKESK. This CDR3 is CASSQRGTYLGQEQFF. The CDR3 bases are TGTGCCAGCAGCCAAAGGGGAACTTATTTGGGACAGGAGCAGTTCTTC.

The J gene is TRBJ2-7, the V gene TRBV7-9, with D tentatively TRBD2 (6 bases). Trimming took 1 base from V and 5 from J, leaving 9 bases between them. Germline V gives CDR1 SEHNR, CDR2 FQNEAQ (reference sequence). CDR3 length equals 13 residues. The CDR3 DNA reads TGTGCCAGCAGCTTAGATGGCGGGGACGAGCAGTACTTC. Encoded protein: CASSLDGGDEQYF.

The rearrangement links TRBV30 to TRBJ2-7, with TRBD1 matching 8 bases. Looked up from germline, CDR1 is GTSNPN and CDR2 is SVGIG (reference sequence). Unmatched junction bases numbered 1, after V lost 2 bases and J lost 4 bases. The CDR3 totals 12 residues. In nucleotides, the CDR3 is TGTGCCTGGAGTAGGACAGGGTACGAGCAGTACTTC. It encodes CAWSRTGYEQYF.

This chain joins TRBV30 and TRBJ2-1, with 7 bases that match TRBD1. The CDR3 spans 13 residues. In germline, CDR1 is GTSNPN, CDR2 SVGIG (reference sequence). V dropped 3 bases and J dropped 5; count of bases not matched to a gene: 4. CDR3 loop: CAWSLDRNNEQFF. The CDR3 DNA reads TGTGCCTGGAGCTTGGACAGGAACAATGAGCAGTTCTTC.

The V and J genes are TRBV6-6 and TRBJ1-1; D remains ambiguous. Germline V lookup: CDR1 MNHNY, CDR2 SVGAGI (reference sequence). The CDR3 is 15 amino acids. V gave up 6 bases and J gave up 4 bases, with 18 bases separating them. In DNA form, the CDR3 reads TGTGCCAGCAGGGACTCGGGGTGGGATGGCACTGAAGCTTTCTTT. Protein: CASRDSGWDGTEAFF.

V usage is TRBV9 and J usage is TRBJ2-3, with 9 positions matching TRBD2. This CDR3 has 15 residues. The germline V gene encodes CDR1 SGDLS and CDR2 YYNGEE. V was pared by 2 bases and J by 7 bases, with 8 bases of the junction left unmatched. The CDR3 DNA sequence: TGTGCCAGCAGCGTCTTGAGCGGGGGGACACATACGCAGTATTTT. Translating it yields CASSVLSGGTHTQYF.

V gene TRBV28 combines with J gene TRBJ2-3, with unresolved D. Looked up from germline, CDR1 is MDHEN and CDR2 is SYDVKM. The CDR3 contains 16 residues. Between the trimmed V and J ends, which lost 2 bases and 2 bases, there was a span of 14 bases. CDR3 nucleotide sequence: TGTGCCAGCAGTTTAGTGCCACCAGTTAACACAGATACGCAGTATTTT. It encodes CASSLVPPVNTDTQYF. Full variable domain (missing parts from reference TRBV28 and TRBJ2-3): DVKVTQSSRYLVKRTGEKVFLECVQDMDHENMFWYRQDPGLGLRLIYFSYDVKMKEKGDIPEGYSVSREKKERFSLILESASTNQTSMYLCASSLVPPVNTDTQYFGPGTRLTVL.

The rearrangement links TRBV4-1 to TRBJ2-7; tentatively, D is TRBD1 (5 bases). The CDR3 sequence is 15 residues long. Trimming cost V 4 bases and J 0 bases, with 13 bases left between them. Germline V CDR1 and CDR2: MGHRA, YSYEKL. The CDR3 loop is CASSRDDRSSYEQYF. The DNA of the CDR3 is TGCGCCAGCAGCCGGGATGACAGAAGCTCCTACGAGCAGTACTTC.

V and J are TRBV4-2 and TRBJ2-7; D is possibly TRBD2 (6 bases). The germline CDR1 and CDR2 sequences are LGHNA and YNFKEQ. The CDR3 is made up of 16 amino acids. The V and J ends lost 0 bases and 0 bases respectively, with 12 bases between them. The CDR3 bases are TGTGCCAGCAGCCAAGAATTATTCGGGGGCTCCTACGAGCAGTACTTC. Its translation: CASSQELFGGSYEQYF.

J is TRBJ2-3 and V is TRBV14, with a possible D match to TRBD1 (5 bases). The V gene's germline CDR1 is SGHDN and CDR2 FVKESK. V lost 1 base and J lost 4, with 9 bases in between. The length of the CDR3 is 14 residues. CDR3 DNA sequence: TGTGCCAGCAGCCAAGTCAGGGTTGCAGATACGCAGTATTTT. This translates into CASSQVRVADTQYF.

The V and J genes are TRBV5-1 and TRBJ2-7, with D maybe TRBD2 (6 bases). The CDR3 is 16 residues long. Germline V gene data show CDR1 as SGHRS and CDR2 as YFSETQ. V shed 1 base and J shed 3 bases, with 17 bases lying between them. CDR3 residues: CASSLSPGGGGYEQYF. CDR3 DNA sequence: TGCGCCAGCAGCTTGTCCCCCGGGGGTGGGGGCTACGAGCAGTACTTC.

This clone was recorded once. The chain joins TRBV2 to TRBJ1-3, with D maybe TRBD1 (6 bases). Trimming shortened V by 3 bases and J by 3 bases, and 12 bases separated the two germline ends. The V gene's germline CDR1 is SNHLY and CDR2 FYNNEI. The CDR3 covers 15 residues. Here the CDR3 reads CASSDQQGYGNTIYF. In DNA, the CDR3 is TGTGCCAGCAGTGACCAACAGGGATATGGAAACACCATATATTTT. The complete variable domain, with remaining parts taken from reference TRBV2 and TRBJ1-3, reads EPEVTQTPSHQVTQMGQEVILRCVPISNHLYFYWYRQILGQKVEFLVSFYNNEISEKSEIFDDQFSVERPDGSNFTLKIRSTKLEDSAMYFCASSDQQGYGNTIYFGEGSWLTVV.

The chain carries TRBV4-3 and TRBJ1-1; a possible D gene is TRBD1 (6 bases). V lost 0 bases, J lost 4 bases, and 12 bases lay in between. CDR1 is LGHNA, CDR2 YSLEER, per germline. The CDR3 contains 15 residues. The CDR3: CASSQDRGRITEAFF. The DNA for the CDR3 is TGCGCCAGCAGCCAAGACAGGGGAAGGATCACTGAAGCTTTCTTT.

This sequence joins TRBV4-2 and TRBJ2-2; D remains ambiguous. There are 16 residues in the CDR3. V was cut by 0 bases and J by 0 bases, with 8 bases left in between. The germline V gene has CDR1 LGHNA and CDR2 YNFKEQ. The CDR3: CASSQERGSNTGELFF. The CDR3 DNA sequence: TGTGCCAGCAGCCAAGAAAGAGGATCGAACACCGGGGAGCTGTTTTTT.

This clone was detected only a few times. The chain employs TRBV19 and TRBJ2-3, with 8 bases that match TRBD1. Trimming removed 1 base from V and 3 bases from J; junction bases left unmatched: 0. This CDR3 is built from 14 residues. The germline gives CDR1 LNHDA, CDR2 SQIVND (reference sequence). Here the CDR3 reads CASSIGQGTDTQYF. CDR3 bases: TGTGCCAGTAGTATAGGACAGGGGACAGATACGCAGTATTTT. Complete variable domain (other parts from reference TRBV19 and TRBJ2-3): DGGITQSPKYLFRKEGQNVTLSCEQNLNHDAMYWYRQDPGQGLRLIYYSQIVNDFQKGDIAEGYSVSREKKESFPLTVTSAQKNPTAFYLCASSIGQGTDTQYFGPGTRLTVL.

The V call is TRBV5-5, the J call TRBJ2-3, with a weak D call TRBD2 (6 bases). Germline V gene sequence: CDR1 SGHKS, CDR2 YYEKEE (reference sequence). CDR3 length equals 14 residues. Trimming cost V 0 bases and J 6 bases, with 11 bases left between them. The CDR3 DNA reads TGTGCCAGCAGCTTGGCCTCCGCGGGGGATACGCAGTATTTT. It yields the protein CASSLASAGDTQYF.

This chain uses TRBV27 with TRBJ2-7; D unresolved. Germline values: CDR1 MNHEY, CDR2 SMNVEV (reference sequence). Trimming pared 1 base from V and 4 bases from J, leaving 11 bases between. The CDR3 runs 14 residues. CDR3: CASSLFGRRYEQYF. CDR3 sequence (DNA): TGTGCCAGCAGTTTATTTGGGCGTCGGTACGAGCAGTACTTC.

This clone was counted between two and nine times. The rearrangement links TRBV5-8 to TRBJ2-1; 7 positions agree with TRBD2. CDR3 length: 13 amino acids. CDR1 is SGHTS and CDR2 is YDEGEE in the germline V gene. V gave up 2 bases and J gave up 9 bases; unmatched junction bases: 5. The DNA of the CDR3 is TGTGCCAGCAGCTTCTACTGGGGGGGTGAGCAGTTCTTC. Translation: CASSFYWGGEQFF.

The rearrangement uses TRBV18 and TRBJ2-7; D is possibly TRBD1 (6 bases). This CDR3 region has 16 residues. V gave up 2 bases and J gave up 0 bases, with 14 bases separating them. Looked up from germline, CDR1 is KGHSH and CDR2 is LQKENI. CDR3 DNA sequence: TGTGCCAGCTCACCAAGGCAGGACAGAAGCTCCTACGAGCAGTACTTC. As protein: CASSPRQDRSSYEQYF.

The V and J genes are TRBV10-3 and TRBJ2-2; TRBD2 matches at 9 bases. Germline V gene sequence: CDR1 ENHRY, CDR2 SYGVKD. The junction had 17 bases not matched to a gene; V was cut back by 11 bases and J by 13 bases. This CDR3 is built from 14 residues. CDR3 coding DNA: TGTGCCTCCCAAGCGGGGGGAACACTTTTGGCGCTGTTTTTT. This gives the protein CASQAGGTLLALFF.

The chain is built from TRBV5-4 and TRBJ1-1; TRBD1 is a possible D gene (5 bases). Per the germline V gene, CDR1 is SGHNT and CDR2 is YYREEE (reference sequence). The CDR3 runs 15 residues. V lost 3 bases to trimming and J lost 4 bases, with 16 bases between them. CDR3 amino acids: CASSWSLGQITEAFF. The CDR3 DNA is TGTGCCAGCAGCTGGAGCCTGGGGCAGATCACTGAAGCTTTCTTT.

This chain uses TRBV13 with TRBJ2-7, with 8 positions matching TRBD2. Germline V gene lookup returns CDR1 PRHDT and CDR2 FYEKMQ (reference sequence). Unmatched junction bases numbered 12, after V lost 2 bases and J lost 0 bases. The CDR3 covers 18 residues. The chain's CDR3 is CASSLRSSGAPLSYEQYF. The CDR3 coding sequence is TGTGCCAGCAGCTTAAGGAGTAGCGGGGCCCCCCTCTCCTACGAGCAGTACTTC.

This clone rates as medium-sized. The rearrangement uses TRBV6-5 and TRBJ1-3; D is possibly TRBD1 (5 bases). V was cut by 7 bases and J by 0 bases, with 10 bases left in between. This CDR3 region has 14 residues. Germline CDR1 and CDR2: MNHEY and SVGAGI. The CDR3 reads CASTRGGSGNTIYF. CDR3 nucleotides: TGTGCCAGCACCCGGGGGGGCTCTGGAAACACCATATATTTT.

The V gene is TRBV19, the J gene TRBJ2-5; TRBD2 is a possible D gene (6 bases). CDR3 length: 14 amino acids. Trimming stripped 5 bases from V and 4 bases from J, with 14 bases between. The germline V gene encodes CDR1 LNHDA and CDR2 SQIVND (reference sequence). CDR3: CASSLTSSRETQYF. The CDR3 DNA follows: TGTGCCAGTAGTCTGACTAGTTCGAGAGAGACCCAGTACTTC.

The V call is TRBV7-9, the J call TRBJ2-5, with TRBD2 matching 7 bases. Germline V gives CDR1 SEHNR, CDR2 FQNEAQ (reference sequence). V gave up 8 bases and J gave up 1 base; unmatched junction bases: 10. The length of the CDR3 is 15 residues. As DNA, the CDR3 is TGTGCCAGCGAGGGTGAGTCGGGGGGCCAAGAGACCCAGTACTTC. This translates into CASEGESGGQETQYF.

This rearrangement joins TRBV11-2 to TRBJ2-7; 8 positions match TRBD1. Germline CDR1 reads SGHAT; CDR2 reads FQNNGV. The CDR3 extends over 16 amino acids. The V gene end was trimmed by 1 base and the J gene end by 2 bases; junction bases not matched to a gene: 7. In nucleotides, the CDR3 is TGTGCCAGCAGCTTAGGAGGGCAGGACAGGGCCTACGAGCAGTACTTC. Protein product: CASSLGGQDRAYEQYF.

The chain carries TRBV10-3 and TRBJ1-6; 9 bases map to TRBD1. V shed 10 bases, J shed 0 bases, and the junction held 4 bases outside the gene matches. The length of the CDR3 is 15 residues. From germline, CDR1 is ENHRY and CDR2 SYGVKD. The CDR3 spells CATGTGSSYNSPLHF. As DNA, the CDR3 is TGTGCCACGGGGACAGGGAGCTCCTATAATTCACCCCTCCACTTT.

The CDR3: CASSTAANYGYTF. Here the CDR3 DNA reads TGTGCCAGTAGCACGGCGGCTAACTATGGCTACACCTTC. This chain links TRBV19 with TRBJ1-2; D remains ambiguous. The CDR3 has 13 amino acids. V was shortened by 6 bases and J by 0 bases, with 8 bases between the two germline ends. Germline lookup yields CDR1 LNHDA and CDR2 SQIVND (reference sequence).